These 14 T cell receptor beta chains were sequenced from one sample in a study of glioma-infiltrating T cells. Using RNA template, CDR3s of TCR alpha and beta were amplified with iRepertoire arm-PCR. TCRdb used MiXCR to reprocess the multiplex PCR reads, holding one entry per CDR3 protein. The sample has around 130,000 distinct CDR3 sequences, approximately 26% seen once; the top ten hold 27%. Sample: glioma tissue, nonneoplastic brain tissue, or PBMCs (not recorded which). The receptors were sampled from a human donor with low-grade glioma or glioblastoma, undergoing nonglioma brain surgery, or in good health (not recorded which).

On this clonotype: A much larger clone sits a single nucleotide away, making a read error possible. Here the CDR3 reads CSAIGLAGNEQSF. The CDR3 DNA sequence: TGCAGTGCTATTGGACTAGCGGGCAATGAGCAGTCCTTC. The gene calls are TRBV20-1 and TRBJ2-1; 11 positions match TRBD2. This CDR3 has 13 amino acids. Germline CDR1 is DFQATT and CDR2 is SNEGSKA (reference sequence).

This clonotype was counted a few times. The chain is built from TRBV19 and TRBJ1-1; D unresolved. This CDR3 contains 12 residues. The germline CDR1 and CDR2 sequences are LNHDA and SQIVND (reference sequence). V shed 5 bases and J shed 5 bases, with 9 bases lying between them. In DNA form, the CDR3 reads TGTGCCAGTAGTGGCGTACTGACTGAAGCTTTCTTT. This translates into CASSGVLTEAFF.

This rearrangement joins TRBV20-1 to TRBJ1-2; weak D call: TRBD1 (6 bases). V was shortened by 3 bases and J by 3 bases, with 20 bases between the two germline ends. The CDR3 runs to 16 residues. CDR1 and CDR2 from the germline V gene are DFQATT and SNEGSKA (reference sequence). The CDR3 DNA reads as TGCAGTGCTAGCCTCTGGGCGGGGGGCAAGGACTATGGCTACACCTTC. The encoded protein is CSASLWAGGKDYGYTF.

This clonotype was detected many times. This chain links TRBV24-1 with TRBJ1-5, with D perhaps matching TRBD1 (5 bases). Trimming took 4 bases from V and 4 from J, leaving 13 bases between them. Germline CDR1 reads KGHDR; CDR2 reads SFDVKD. The CDR3 has 15 amino acids. The CDR3 here is CATSDDSFNNQPQHF. Written as DNA, the CDR3 is TGTGCCACCAGTGACGACAGCTTCAATAATCAGCCCCAGCATTTT.

This clonotype was observed many times. V is TRBV6-1 and J is TRBJ2-1; D gene ambiguous. Germline loops: CDR1 MNHNS, CDR2 SASEGT. This CDR3 is 13 amino acids long. V was pared by 7 bases and J by 7 bases, with 14 bases between. CDR3 sequence (DNA): TGTGCCAGCATAGCCCTTATTGGAAATGAGCAGTTCTTC. Amino acid sequence: CASIALIGNEQFF.

The V gene is TRBV4-1, the J gene TRBJ2-3; 7 bases match TRBD2. Germline V gene lookup returns CDR1 MGHRA and CDR2 YSYEKL. Losses at the gene ends were 0 bases for V and 0 bases for J; bases not matched to a gene: 6. The CDR3 sequence is 17 residues long. CDR3 loop: CASSQDLLAASTDTQYF. Here the CDR3 DNA reads TGCGCCAGCAGCCAAGATCTCCTAGCGGCTAGCACAGATACGCAGTATTTT.

In its sample, this clonotype was seen a few times. The chain links TRBV4-1 to TRBJ2-1, with 7 bases lining up with TRBD1. The CDR3 is made up of 14 amino acids. J gave up 3 bases and V 5 bases, and 4 bases lay outside the gene matches. The V gene's germline CDR1 is MGHRA and CDR2 YSYEKL. This CDR3 reads CASSNRDSYNEQFF. The CDR3 DNA is TGCGCCAGCAGCAACCGGGACAGCTACAATGAGCAGTTCTTC.

This clonotype showed up just a few times. The V and J genes are TRBV20-1 and TRBJ2-5; tentative D call: TRBD2 (5 bases). Germline CDR1 and CDR2: DFQATT and SNEGSKA (reference sequence). There are 12 residues in the CDR3. The germline V and J ends were trimmed by 6 bases and 5 bases, with 13 bases remaining between them. CDR3 in amino acids: CSALARRETQYF. The CDR3 coding sequence is TGCAGTGCCTTAGCGCGGAGGGAGACCCAGTACTTC.

This sequence joins TRBV14 and TRBJ1-2; 10 nucleotides align to TRBD1. The J segment lost 5 bases and the V segment lost 4 bases, leaving 4 bases of the junction unmatched. The CDR3 sequence is 14 residues long. Germline values: CDR1 SGHDN, CDR2 FVKESK. The CDR3 loop is CASSPGQGSYGYTF. The CDR3 region has the DNA TGTGCCAGCAGCCCGGGACAGGGGTCGTATGGCTACACCTTC.

This clonotype was counted a few times. The chain has TRBV20-1 and TRBJ2-1; TRBD1 matches at 9 bases. The CDR3 contains 18 residues. J gave up 0 bases and V 3 bases, and 12 bases lay outside the gene matches. Per germline, CDR1 DFQATT and CDR2 SNEGSKA (reference sequence). Here the CDR3 DNA reads TGCAGTGCTAGTGGCCGATCGGGACAGGGTAGCTCCTACAATGAGCAGTTCTTC. Translated: CSASGRSGQGSSYNEQFF.

V usage is TRBV15 and J usage is TRBJ1-3, with a weak D call TRBD1 (5 bases). There are 18 residues in the CDR3. Germline V gene sequence: CDR1 LNHNV, CDR2 YYDKDF (reference sequence). V was clipped by 1 base and J by 0 bases, with 16 bases between them. CDR3 residues: CATSRGFSDSFSGNTIYF. DNA of the CDR3: TGTGCCACCAGCAGAGGTTTTTCCGACAGCTTCTCTGGAAACACCATATATTTT.

V and J are TRBV7-8 and TRBJ1-1; a possible D gene is TRBD1 (5 bases). The V end was cut by 3 bases, the J end by 6 bases, with 11 bases between. The CDR3 has 13 residues. Germline CDR1 reads SGHVS; CDR2 reads FQNEAQ. In nucleotides, the CDR3 is TGTGCCAGCAGCTTGGGGGGGAAGTCTGAAGCTTTCTTT. Translating gives CASSLGGKSEAFF.

This clonotype was counted only a few times. The chain is built from TRBV3-1 and TRBJ2-1; 12 bases align to TRBD2. V was clipped by 7 bases and J by 2 bases; unmatched bases: 9. CDR1 and CDR2 (germline): LGHDT, YNNKEL (reference sequence). This CDR3 has 17 amino acids. CDR3 nucleotide sequence: TGTGCCAGCACACCCCAACTAGCGGGGGGCCCCTACAATGAGCAGTTCTTC. It specifies CASTPQLAGGPYNEQFF.

This clonotype was picked up many times. This chain uses TRBV3-1 with TRBJ1-5; D not certain. CDR3 size: 16 residues. V dropped 4 bases and J dropped 5 bases, with 18 bases sitting between them. The germline CDR1 and CDR2 sequences are LGHDT and YNNKEL (reference sequence). The CDR3 bases are TGTGCCAGCAGCCCAACGGCAGACGGAAATGATCAGCCCCAGCATTTT. It yields the protein CASSPTADGNDQPQHF.